This record looks at one T cell receptor (beta chain) sequence and its context. There are 16 residues in the CDR3. Germline CDR1 and CDR2: SGHDT and YYEEEE. J lost 3 bases, V lost 3 bases, and 10 bases had no gene match. This record belongs to a study of T cell responses to AZD1222 COVID-19 vaccine. Sequencing was performed with immunoSEQ multiplex PCR; in TCRdb, only in-frame clones are kept and a portion is missing. The data hold around 200,000 clones, with about 90% observed a single time. The sample in question was peripheral blood, obtained on day 0 of AZD1222 vaccination. The TCR sequence derives from an adult in good health. The chain employs TRBV5-6 and TRBJ2-7; 9 nucleotides line up with TRBD1. The CDR3 DNA follows: TGTGCCAGCAGCTCCCTGGGACAGGGCCATCTCTACGAGCAGTACTTC. Translation gives CASSSLGQGHLYEQYF. The full variable domain, completed using reference TRBV5-6 and TRBJ2-7, is DAGVTQSPTHLIKTRGQQVTLRCSPKSGHDTVSWYQQALGQGPQFIFQYYEEEERQRGNFPDRFSGHQFPNYSSELNVNALLLGDSALYLCASSSLGQGHLYEQYFGPGTRLTVT.